This passage covers 31 T cell receptor beta chains from one sample sequenced in a study of STAT5B mutations in CD4+ large granular lymphocyte leukemia. Repertoires were generated with immunoSEQ multiplex PCR, while TCRdb's copy carries only in-frame clones and drops some. Here the sample spans fewer than 35,000 clones, over 60% being singletons. Source material: CD4+ T cells from blood buffy coats. The receptor set was obtained from a human donor in good health.

This clone is a singleton in its sample. The rearrangement links TRBV2 to TRBJ1-2; 10 bases fit TRBD1. The CDR3 runs 15 residues. The V gene's germline CDR1 is SNHLY and CDR2 FYNNEI. J was trimmed by 7 bases and V by 6 bases; bases with no gene match: 11. This chain's CDR3 is CASSRDRGSSSGYTF. The DNA of the CDR3 is TGTGCCAGCAGCCGGGACAGGGGATCATCGAGTGGCTACACCTTC.

The J gene is TRBJ2-7, the V gene TRBV27; TRBD1 matches at 11 bases. CDR3 length equals 15 residues. With 5 bases clipped from V and 6 bases from J, the junction kept 9 bases outside the gene matches. Germline CDR1 is MNHEY and CDR2 is SMNVEV (reference sequence). CDR3: CASSTPRTGGFEQYF. The CDR3 nucleotides are TGTGCCAGCAGTACCCCAAGGACAGGGGGCTTCGAGCAGTACTTC.

V usage is TRBV27 and J usage is TRBJ2-3; D is uncertain. With 2 bases removed from V and 1 base from J, the gap between germline ends came to 7 bases. The CDR3 sequence is 14 residues long. Per germline, CDR1 MNHEY and CDR2 SMNVEV (reference sequence). For the CDR3, the DNA is TGTGCCAGCAGTTTAAGGTTCGGCACAGATACGCAGTATTTT. Its translation: CASSLRFGTDTQYF.

The chain carries TRBV6-5 and TRBJ2-3; tentative D call: TRBD1 (6 bases). This CDR3 comprises 15 residues. V was pared by 6 bases and J by 1 base, with 14 bases between. The germline V gene has CDR1 MNHEY and CDR2 SVGAGI. The DNA for the CDR3 is TGTGCCAGCAGAAGAGGGGGAAGGGGCACAGATACGCAGTATTTT. Its translation is CASRRGGRGTDTQYF.

The J gene is TRBJ2-7, the V gene TRBV28; TRBD2 matches at 10 bases. The CDR3 length is 16 residues. V lost 4 bases to trimming and J lost 5 bases; unmatched junction nucleotides: 11. Looked up from germline, CDR1 is MDHEN and CDR2 is SYDVKM. The CDR3 reads CASSSPSLAGRNEQYF. CDR3 DNA sequence: TGTGCCAGCAGTTCCCCATCACTAGCGGGAAGGAACGAGCAGTACTTC.

The rearrangement uses TRBV25-1 and TRBJ2-5; 7 bases line up with TRBD1. The J call may be mistaken, given a closer DNA end match to TRBJ2-7. The CDR3 has 15 amino acids. The germline CDR1 and CDR2 sequences are MGHDK and SYGVNS. CDR3 sequence reads: CASSVLSGGSYEQYF. The CDR3 DNA reads as TGTGCCAGCAGTGTCCTTTCAGGGGGCTCCTACGAGCAGTACTTC.

CDR3 in DNA: TGTGCCAGCAGCTTGGATGACAGGTGGGCCGGGGAGCTGTTTTTT. It encodes CASSLDDRWAGELFF. The chain is built from TRBV5-6 and TRBJ2-2, with TRBD1 as a possible D gene (6 bases). V was pared by 0 bases and J by 6 bases, with 12 bases between. The CDR3 runs to 15 residues. Looked up from germline, CDR1 is SGHDT and CDR2 is YYEEEE.

This rearrangement joins TRBV5-4 to TRBJ1-1; D not certain. Trimming cost V 4 bases and J 0 bases, with 7 bases left between them. Germline-derived CDR1 and CDR2 are SGHNT and YYREEE (reference sequence). The CDR3 sequence is 13 residues long. The CDR3 sequence: CASSPEVNTEAFF. In DNA form, the CDR3 reads TGTGCCAGCAGCCCGGAGGTGAACACTGAAGCTTTCTTT.

This chain connects TRBV19 to TRBJ2-3; TRBD2 agrees at 7 bases. The CDR3 consists of 15 residues. Germline lookup yields CDR1 LNHDA and CDR2 SQIVND (reference sequence). V lost 4 bases and J lost 0; bases outside the gene matches: 4. This CDR3 reads CASSNSGSSTDTQYF. CDR3 coding DNA: TGTGCCAGTAGTAATAGCGGGTCTAGCACAGATACGCAGTATTTT.

The chain employs TRBV7-2 and TRBJ2-1, with 8 nucleotides matching TRBD1. The J segment lost 4 bases and the V segment lost 5 bases, leaving 4 bases of the junction unmatched. Per germline, CDR1 SGHTA and CDR2 FQGNSA. This CDR3 is built from 14 residues. The CDR3 spells CASSPDRGYNEQFF. The CDR3 region has the DNA TGTGCCAGCAGCCCAGACAGGGGTTACAATGAGCAGTTCTTC.

This clone was seen only a few times. The chain employs TRBV19 and TRBJ1-2, with D possibly matching TRBD1 (6 bases). CDR1 and CDR2 (germline): LNHDA, SQIVND (reference sequence). CDR3 length: 12 residues. V was shortened by 9 bases and J by 3 bases, with 11 bases between the two germline ends. Written as DNA, the CDR3 is TGTGCCAGACCGACAGGCTACTATGGCTACACCTTC. Amino acid sequence: CARPTGYYGYTF.

This chain links TRBV30 with TRBJ1-5; no clear D. This CDR3 spans 12 amino acids. Germline V gene lookup returns CDR1 GTSNPN and CDR2 SVGIG (reference sequence). Trimming left V 2 bases short and J 1 base short, with 3 bases between. The CDR3: CAWSRSNQPQHF. For the CDR3, the DNA is TGTGCCTGGAGTCGGAGCAATCAGCCCCAGCATTTT.

Only a few counts were recorded for this clone. J is TRBJ1-1 and V is TRBV5-1; 8 bases are shared with TRBD1. The junction had 7 bases not matched to a gene; V was cut back by 5 bases and J by 4 bases. CDR3 length equals 14 residues. Per the germline V gene, CDR1 is SGHRS and CDR2 is YFSETQ. CDR3: CASRLQGGGTEAFF. DNA of the CDR3: TGCGCCAGCAGATTACAGGGGGGTGGCACTGAAGCTTTCTTT.

The chain has TRBV15 and TRBJ2-7; D could derive from TRBD1 or TRBD2 (6 bases each). Per the germline V gene, CDR1 is LNHNV and CDR2 is YYDKDF (reference sequence). With 6 bases removed from V and 2 bases from J, the gap between germline ends came to 23 bases. The CDR3 sequence is 17 residues long. DNA for the CDR3: TGTGCCACCAGTAAAAAAATTCTGGCGGGACACCCCTACGAGCAGTACTTC. It codes for CATSKKILAGHPYEQYF.

The rearrangement joins TRBV30 to TRBJ2-1, with a possible D match to TRBD1 (6 bases). V was clipped by 3 bases and J by 5 bases, with 14 bases between them. The CDR3 runs to 14 residues. Germline V gene sequence: CDR1 GTSNPN, CDR2 SVGIG (reference sequence). The CDR3 spells CAWRVTGLHNEQFF. Written as DNA, the CDR3 is TGTGCCTGGAGGGTCACAGGGTTACACAATGAGCAGTTCTTC.

The CDR3 DNA reads TGTGCCAGCAGCTTAAAATGGGGAAACACCGGGGAGCTGTTTTTT. Translating it yields CASSLKWGNTGELFF. The J gene is TRBJ1-3, the V gene TRBV7-3, with D uncertain. The J call may be mistaken, given a closer DNA end match to TRBJ2-2. This CDR3 has 15 residues. Germline V gene sequence: CDR1 SGHTA, CDR2 FQGTGA.

The chain employs TRBV27 and TRBJ1-4; 8 nucleotides line up with TRBD1. Germline CDR1 and CDR2: MNHEY and SMNVEV (reference sequence). With 2 bases clipped from V and 10 bases from J, the junction kept 9 bases outside the gene matches. The CDR3 runs 15 residues. The CDR3 sequence is CASSLAVTGGVKLFF. The CDR3 bases are TGTGCCAGCAGTTTAGCTGTTACAGGGGGAGTAAAACTGTTTTTT.

V usage is TRBV7-9 and J usage is TRBJ2-7, with no clear D. CDR3 size: 13 residues. Germline values: CDR1 SEHNR, CDR2 FQNEAQ (reference sequence). The ends were cut back, 7 bases at V and 6 bases at J, with 16 bases in the middle. The CDR3 here is CASTLHSSGEQYF. The CDR3 coding sequence is TGTGCCAGCACCCTACATAGCTCAGGCGAGCAGTACTTC.

The chain links TRBV27 to TRBJ1-1; D unresolved. The V and J ends lost 3 bases and 5 bases respectively, with 16 bases between them. CDR1 MNHEY and CDR2 SMNVEV come from the germline V gene (reference sequence). The CDR3 has 15 amino acids. The CDR3 region is CASSFGPTVGTEAFF. CDR3 coding DNA: TGTGCCAGCAGTTTTGGACCGACCGTAGGTACTGAAGCTTTCTTT.

This chain links TRBV6-6 with TRBJ2-3; D remains unclear. The CDR3 is 14 amino acids. Germline-derived CDR1 and CDR2 are MNHNY and SVGAGI (reference sequence). Trimming removed 3 bases at V and 3 bases at J, with 10 bases between. The CDR3 region is CASSYPGPTDTQYF. The CDR3 DNA reads TGTGCCAGCAGTTATCCCGGGCCGACAGATACGCAGTATTTT.

The chain recombines TRBV2 with TRBJ2-7; TRBD2 agrees at 9 bases. Germline V gene data show CDR1 as SNHLY and CDR2 as FYNNEI. The CDR3 totals 15 residues. With V trimmed by 8 bases and J by 6 bases, 14 bases remained unmatched. The CDR3: CASAPRLAGVPEQYF. The CDR3 DNA follows: TGTGCCAGCGCGCCCAGGTTAGCGGGAGTTCCCGAGCAGTACTTC.

The chain has TRBV18 and TRBJ1-4; D call uncertain. The V end lost 3 bases, the J end lost 0 bases, and 11 bases lay between the germline ends. This CDR3 comprises 16 residues. Germline CDR1 KGHSH, CDR2 LQKENI. CDR3 DNA: TGTGCCAGCTCACCTCGGGCACCAGCAACTAATGAAAAACTGTTTTTT. This sequence encodes CASSPRAPATNEKLFF.

The chain employs TRBV21-1 and TRBJ2-3; TRBD2, the table's D call, lacks a check against the DNA. TRBV21-1 is a documented pseudogene. This CDR3 is built from 17 residues. CDR3 nucleotide sequence: TGTGCCAGCAGCAAAGGCGGGAATTACCAGGATCCAGATACGCAGTATTTT. Amino acids: CASSKGGNYQDPDTQYF.

The rearrangement joins TRBV18 to TRBJ2-3; D is ambiguous. The V gene's germline CDR1 is KGHSH and CDR2 LQKENI. The ends were cut back, 1 base at V and 4 bases at J, with 9 bases in the middle. CDR3 length: 14 amino acids. The CDR3 here is CASSPLPIPDTQYF. CDR3 nucleotide sequence: TGTGCCAGCTCACCACTACCAATACCAGATACGCAGTATTTT.

This clone was recorded a few times. The J gene is TRBJ2-3, the V gene TRBV6-1; D ambiguous. The CDR3 is made up of 13 amino acids. Deletions cut 8 bases from V and 3 bases from J, with 12 bases between. Germline CDR1 is MNHNS and CDR2 is SASEGT. The CDR3 is CASAPPSTDTQYF. The CDR3, as DNA: TGTGCCAGCGCCCCCCCCTCGACAGATACGCAGTATTTT.

The chain combines TRBV7-2 with TRBJ1-5; D not resolved. The CDR3 consists of 12 residues. V was pared by 3 bases and J by 3 bases, with 3 bases between. Germline V gene lookup returns CDR1 SGHTA and CDR2 FQGNSA. The CDR3 here is CASSFLNQPQHF. Written as DNA, the CDR3 is TGTGCCAGCAGCTTTCTCAATCAGCCCCAGCATTTT.

V is TRBV9 and J is TRBJ2-3, with D possibly matching TRBD2 (6 bases). V was pared by 3 bases and J by 4 bases, with 15 bases between. This CDR3 is 15 amino acids long. Germline V gives CDR1 SGDLS, CDR2 YYNGEE. CDR3 sequence: CASSALTRGSDTQYF. The DNA for the CDR3 is TGTGCCAGCAGCGCCTTGACTAGGGGTTCAGATACGCAGTATTTT.

This clone was detected a few times. The genes are TRBV5-1 and TRBJ2-7; D might be TRBD1 (6 bases). The germline CDR1 and CDR2 sequences are SGHRS and YFSETQ. Trimming removed 0 bases from V and 3 bases from J, with 13 bases in between. This CDR3 has 15 residues. The CDR3 DNA reads as TGCGCCAGCAGCTTGGGCAGGGGTGGTTACTACGAGCAGTACTTC. It encodes CASSLGRGGYYEQYF.

This chain joins TRBV11-2 and TRBJ2-3; D perhaps matches TRBD2 (5 bases). Germline lookup yields CDR1 SGHAT and CDR2 FQNNGV. The CDR3 has 14 residues. V was cut by 1 base and J by 4 bases, with 9 bases left in between. DNA of the CDR3: TGTGCCAGCAGCTTAGCCTTGAGGGCAGATACGCAGTATTTT. Its translation is CASSLALRADTQYF.

The chain joins TRBV30 to TRBJ1-6; 9 nucleotides match TRBD1. V was clipped by 2 bases and J by 9 bases; unmatched bases: 5. CDR1 and CDR2 from the germline V gene are GTSNPN and SVGIG (reference sequence). The CDR3 has 14 residues. CDR3 in amino acids: CAWSSTGGSSPLHF. DNA of the CDR3: TGTGCCTGGAGTTCGACAGGGGGAAGTTCACCCCTCCACTTT.

The chain employs TRBV29-1 and TRBJ2-3; TRBD2 might be the D (5 bases). V gave up 2 bases and J gave up 5 bases, with 11 bases separating them. Germline V gives CDR1 SQVTM, CDR2 ANQGSEA. The CDR3 has 13 residues. CDR3 in amino acids: CSVETRSKDTQYF. The CDR3 nucleotides read TGCAGCGTTGAAACTAGGTCCAAAGATACGCAGTATTTT.